The source of this T cell receptor beta chain is a study of T cells in Graves' hyperthyroidism and ophthalmopathy. This clonotype was seen at least ten times. It was RNA transcripts that yielded the amplified TCR beta CDR3 regions. Researchers ran a first-round RT-PCR on the TCR CDR3 using the HTBI primer set. MiXCR, run by TCRdb on the multiplex PCR reads, gives a single entry per CDR3 protein. The data show more than 550,000 distinct CDR3 sequences, around 20% seen once. In germline, CDR1 is SGHRS, CDR2 YFSETQ. This CDR3 is built from 13 residues. V was pared by 1 base and J by 5 bases, with 7 bases between. Patients with uncontrolled infections, other autoimmune diseases, pregnancy or lactation were excluded.

The chain links TRBV5-1 to TRBJ2-1, with no clear D. The receptor was isolated from a woman aged 45-60 years with Graves' hyperthyroidism that later progressed to Graves' ophthalmopathy. The sample was blood. The CDR3 is CASSLSLNNEQFF. CDR3 bases: TGCGCCAGCAGCTTGTCCCTCAACAATGAGCAGTTCTTC.